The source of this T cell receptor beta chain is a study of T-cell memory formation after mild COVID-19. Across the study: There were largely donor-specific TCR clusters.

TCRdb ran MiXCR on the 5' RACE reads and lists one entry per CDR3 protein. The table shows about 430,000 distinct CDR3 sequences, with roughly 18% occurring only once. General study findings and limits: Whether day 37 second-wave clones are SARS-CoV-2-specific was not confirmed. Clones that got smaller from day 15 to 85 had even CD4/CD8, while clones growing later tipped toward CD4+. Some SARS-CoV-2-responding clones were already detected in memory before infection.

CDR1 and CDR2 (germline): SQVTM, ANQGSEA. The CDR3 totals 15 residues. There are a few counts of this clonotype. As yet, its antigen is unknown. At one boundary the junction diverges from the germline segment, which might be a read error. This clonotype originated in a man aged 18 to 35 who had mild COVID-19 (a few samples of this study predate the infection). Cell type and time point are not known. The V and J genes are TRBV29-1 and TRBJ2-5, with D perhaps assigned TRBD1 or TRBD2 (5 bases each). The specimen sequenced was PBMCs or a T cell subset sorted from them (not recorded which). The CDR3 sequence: CSVEGGTIPQQTQYF. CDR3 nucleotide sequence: TGCAGCGTTGAAGGTGGGACGATACCCCAACAGACCCAGTACTTC.